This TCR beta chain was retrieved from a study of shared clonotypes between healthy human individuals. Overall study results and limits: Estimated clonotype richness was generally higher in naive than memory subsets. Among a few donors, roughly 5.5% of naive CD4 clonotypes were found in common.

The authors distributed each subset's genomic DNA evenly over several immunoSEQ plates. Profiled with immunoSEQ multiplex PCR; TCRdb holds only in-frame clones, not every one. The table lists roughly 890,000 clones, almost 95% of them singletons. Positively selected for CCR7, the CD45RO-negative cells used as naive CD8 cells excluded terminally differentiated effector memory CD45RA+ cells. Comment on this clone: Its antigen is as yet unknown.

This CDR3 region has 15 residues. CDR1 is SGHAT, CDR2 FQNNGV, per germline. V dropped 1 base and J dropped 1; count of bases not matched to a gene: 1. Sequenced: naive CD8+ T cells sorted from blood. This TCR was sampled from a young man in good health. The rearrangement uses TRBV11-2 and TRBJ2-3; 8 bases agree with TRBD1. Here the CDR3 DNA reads TGTGCCAGCAGCTTAGGGGGACAGGGCACAGATACGCAGTATTTT. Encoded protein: CASSLGGQGTDTQYF.